This T cell receptor (beta chain) was sequenced for a study of neurological immune-mediated disorders. Study-level results: Private repertoires in all groups were suggested by the finding that expanded clones across subjects shared no CDR3 amino acid sequences. It was the repertoires of 18 of 34 multiple sclerosis patients that phylogenetic grouping placed in one related-CDR3 cluster, which is a possible signature. For the multiple sclerosis repertoire cluster, no association with any clinical or MRI feature was found. Multiple sclerosis was found to have the least TCR clonal expansion, below healthy controls, and HTLV-1-associated myelopathy the most.

In TCRdb, the 5' RACE reads were re-called with MiXCR into one record per CDR3 protein. The sample contains tens of thousands of distinct CDR3 sequences, 5.2% of which appear only once. Trimming at V came to 6 bases and at J to 0 bases, leaving 6 bases not matched to a gene. The CDR3 contains 16 residues. Germline V gene lookup returns CDR1 DFQATT and CDR2 SNEGSKA (reference sequence). This clonotype came up many times. Its antigen is not identified. V usage is TRBV20-1 and J usage is TRBJ2-1, with 12 bases matching TRBD2. This TCR came from a man aged 18 to 30 with multiple sclerosis. Input material: PBMCs. CDR3 coding DNA: TGCAGTGCGACTAGCGGGGGCCCTTCCTCCTACAATGAGCAGTTCTTC. Amino acid sequence: CSATSGGPSSYNEQFF.